One and the same sample provided the 11 T cell receptor beta chains below, sequenced in a study of circulating and synovial CD4+ cells in juvenile arthritis. TCRdb keeps only in-frame clones here, not all; method: immunoSEQ multiplex PCR. The sample records approximately 36,000 clones, approximately 94% being singletons. Material: CD4+ T cells from blood. The receptors shown here come from a human donor with juvenile idiopathic arthritis.

The V and J genes are TRBV6-6 and TRBJ1-4; D may be TRBD1 (5 bases). The CDR3 is 12 amino acids. Deletions cut 0 bases from V and 16 bases from J, with 12 bases between. Per germline, CDR1 MNHNY and CDR2 SVGAGI (reference sequence). CDR3 residues: CASSYSTGAAFF. The CDR3 DNA is TGTGCCAGCAGTTACTCGACTGGGGCTGCGTTTTTT.

CDR3 in amino acids: CARGGEQYF. The CDR3 DNA reads TGTGCCAGGGGAGGCGAGCAGTACTTC. The chain has TRBV7-2 and TRBJ2-7, with D perhaps matching TRBD2 (6 bases). V was trimmed by 9 bases and J by 6 bases, leaving 6 bases between them. The CDR3 is made up of 9 amino acids. Germline V gives CDR1 SGHTA, CDR2 FQGNSA.

V and J are TRBV7-2 and TRBJ1-2, with 9 bases lining up with TRBD1. Germline values: CDR1 SGHTA, CDR2 FQGNSA. CDR3 length: 13 residues. The V and J ends lost 5 bases and 8 bases, in that order; junction bases with no gene match: 6. CDR3 loop: CASSQGQGSGYTF. The CDR3 bases are TGTGCCAGCAGCCAGGGACAGGGATCGGGCTACACCTTC.

The genes are TRBV4-3 and TRBJ2-1; no firm D call. Trimming pared 6 bases from V and 5 bases from J, leaving 11 bases between. The CDR3 has 13 residues. The germline CDR1 and CDR2 sequences are LGHNA and YSLEER. CDR3 protein: CASRKSGDNEQFF. CDR3 sequence (DNA): TGCGCCAGCAGGAAGTCAGGCGACAATGAGCAGTTCTTC.

The rearrangement joins TRBV9 to TRBJ2-3; 9 nucleotides agree with TRBD2. V shed 0 bases and J 4 bases; nucleotides not matched to a gene: 6. The length of the CDR3 is 16 residues. Germline V gives CDR1 SGDLS, CDR2 YYNGEE. In DNA form, the CDR3 reads TGTGCCAGCAGCGTAGAGAGGCGGGGGGGATCAGATACGCAGTATTTT. Translating gives CASSVERRGGSDTQYF. The full variable domain, rest sourced from reference TRBV9 and TRBJ2-3, is DSGVTQTPKHLITATGQRVTLRCSPRSGDLSVYWYQQSLDQGLQFLIQYYNGEERAKGNILERFSAQQFPDLHSELNLSSLELGDSALYFCASSVERRGGSDTQYFGPGTRLTVL.

This chain uses TRBV18 with TRBJ2-1, with 14 bases fitting TRBD2. V trimming: 4 bases; J trimming: 0 bases; junction bases outside the gene matches: 11. The germline V gene encodes CDR1 KGHSH and CDR2 LQKENI. The CDR3 is made up of 20 amino acids. CDR3 sequence (DNA): TGTGCCAGCTCACGTGTCTACGGGACTAGCGGGGGTTACTCCTACAATGAGCAGTTCTTC. This sequence encodes CASSRVYGTSGGYSYNEQFF.

This clone was picked up one time. The V gene is TRBV7-3, the J gene TRBJ1-2; TRBD1 agrees at 9 bases. Looked up from germline, CDR1 is SGHTA and CDR2 is FQGTGA. The V and J ends lost 5 bases and 3 bases, in that order; junction bases with no gene match: 7. CDR3 length: 15 residues. In DNA, the CDR3 is TGTGCCAGCAGCCCGTTTAGGACAGGGGACTATGGCTACACCTTC. Protein product: CASSPFRTGDYGYTF.

The rearrangement joins TRBV6-1 to TRBJ2-5; the D is unclear. V lost 2 bases, J lost 1 base, and 8 bases lay in between. This CDR3 spans 14 amino acids. The germline V gene has CDR1 MNHNS and CDR2 SASEGT. The CDR3 loop is CASSETTLQETQYF. The CDR3 DNA reads as TGTGCCAGCAGTGAAACCACTCTCCAAGAGACCCAGTACTTC.

This sequence joins TRBV19 and TRBJ1-1, with TRBD1 matching over 7 bases. There are 15 residues in the CDR3. Trimming removed 5 bases from V and 3 bases from J; junction bases left unmatched: 9. Germline V gives CDR1 LNHDA, CDR2 SQIVND (reference sequence). The CDR3 DNA sequence: TGTGCCAGTAGTGGGGGGACAGAGGAGGACACTGAAGCTTTCTTT. This gives the protein CASSGGTEEDTEAFF.

This rearrangement joins TRBV5-1 to TRBJ1-5, with 7 bases identical to TRBD1. The CDR3 has 14 residues. With 4 bases clipped from V and 7 bases from J, the junction kept 8 bases outside the gene matches. The germline V gene encodes CDR1 SGHRS and CDR2 YFSETQ. The CDR3 DNA is TGCGCCAGCAGCCCCCTTGGAGGGGGCCAGCCCCAGCATTTT. This translates into CASSPLGGGQPQHF.

The chain carries TRBV4-3 and TRBJ2-7; 10 nucleotides match TRBD1. V lost 0 bases, J lost 7 bases, and 6 bases stayed unmatched. The CDR3 has 15 amino acids. Germline CDR1 and CDR2: LGHNA and YSLEER. The CDR3 loop is CASSQDEGQGREQYF. In DNA, the CDR3 is TGCGCCAGCAGCCAAGACGAGGGACAGGGGCGAGAGCAGTACTTC.